This note documents a single T cell receptor beta chain sequence. The data were taken from a study of graft-versus-host responses after intestinal transplantation. Sequencing used immunoSEQ multiplex PCR; TCRdb keeps in-frame clones, though not all of them. The sample has under 20,000 clones, about 67% seen once; the top ten hold around 3.3%. Germline lookup yields CDR1 MNHEY and CDR2 SMNVEV (reference sequence). The CDR3 consists of 12 residues. V lost 0 bases and J 6 bases, leaving 4 bases between the germline ends. Investigators treated the graft tissue so that it released intraepithelial and lamina propria lymphocytes.

The chain has TRBV27 and TRBJ2-3; D unclear. This specimen was ileum tissue, taken 14 days after transplant. The sequence was collected from a human patient who received an intestinal transplant, so some T cells may come from the graft donor. This CDR3 is CASSLSLDTQYF. The CDR3 nucleotides read TGTGCCAGCAGTTTATCACTGGATACGCAGTATTTT.